This T cell receptor (beta chain) was recorded in a study of T cell changes during pregnancy in multiple sclerosis. Assay used: immunoSEQ multiplex PCR; TCRdb lists only in-frame clones, some missing. Of roughly 60,000 clones listed, more than 90% are singletons. V was clipped by 0 bases and J by 2 bases, with 10 bases between them. Germline V gives CDR1 LGHNA, CDR2 YNFKEQ. CDR3 length equals 15 residues. This sample comprised peripheral blood, obtained in the second trimester of pregnancy. The chain joins TRBV4-2 to TRBJ1-2; D perhaps matches TRBD1 (5 bases). This receptor was obtained from a female donor with multiple sclerosis, enrolled in a pregnancy study. The CDR3 DNA follows: TGTGCCAGCAGCCAAGATCTGGGGCAGAACTATGGCTACACCTTC. Amino acid sequence: CASSQDLGQNYGYTF.